This T cell receptor (beta chain) appears in the sequencing data of a study of T cells in Graves' hyperthyroidism and ophthalmopathy. Looked up from germline, CDR1 is DFQATT and CDR2 is SNEGSKA (reference sequence). The CDR3 is 16 amino acids. Losses at the gene ends were 6 bases for V and 4 bases for J; bases not matched to a gene: 12. Researchers took RNA transcripts and amplified the TCR beta CDR3 regions from them. HTBI primers drove first-round RT-PCR of the TCR CDR3. TCRdb reprocessed the multiplex PCR reads with MiXCR, giving one entry per CDR3 protein. Altogether a few hundred thousand distinct CDR3 sequences are present, less than 20% being singletons, with the ten largest covering about 7%. This clonotype came up a few times.

This TCR derives from a woman younger than 45 with Graves' hyperthyroidism. The chain combines TRBV20-1 with TRBJ2-1; 10 bases fit TRBD2. The sequenced sample was blood. In nucleotides, the CDR3 is TGCAGTGCCAGAAAATCCGGGACTAGCGTTTACAATGAGCAGTTCTTC. Translating gives CSARKSGTSVYNEQFF.